A selection of T cell receptor beta chains follows, all from one sample in a study of cytomegalovirus exposure and HLA in healthy donors. Method: immunoSEQ multiplex PCR; TCRdb's copy keeps in-frame clones and lacks some. The repertoire holds about 73,000 clones, around 95% seen once, with 3% to 4% in the top ten. Specimen: PBMCs. These receptors were obtained from a man between 18 and 29 years old in good health and CMV-seronegative. Each CDR3 is given with its conserved first and last residue. The order of the fields is D gene, J gene, V gene, clone size, CDR3 protein, CDR3 DNA. D genes are given only for firm matches. Not every row has a clone size; where given, it reads once, few, many or a size class.

- | TRBJ2-7 | TRBV9 | - | CASSSEEGRSEQYF | TGTGCCAGCAGTTCCGAGGAGGGTAGAAGCGAGCAGTACTTC
- | TRBJ1-1 | TRBV2 | - | CASSYGLGGTEAFF | TGTGCCAGTAGTTACGGACTGGGGGGCACTGAAGCTTTCTTT
TRBD1 | TRBJ1-2 | TRBV30 | - | CAWRHTPGGIGYTF | TGTGCCTGGAGACATACCCCAGGGGGCATTGGCTACACCTTC
- | TRBJ1-4 | TRBV2 | once | CASRPGGGKEKLFF | TGTGCCAGCAGGCCCGGGGGGGGAAAGGAAAAACTGTTTTTT
TRBD2 | TRBJ2-3 | TRBV30 | - | CAWIISGASTDTQYF | TGTGCCTGGATAATTAGCGGGGCGAGCACAGATACGCAGTATTTT
TRBD1 | TRBJ2-5 | TRBV2 | - | CASSEWDSQETQYF | TGTGCCAGCAGTGAATGGGACAGCCAAGAGACCCAGTACTTC
- | TRBJ2-5 | TRBV4-3 | - | CASSQDSRLGQGRQETQYF | TGCGCCAGCAGCCAAGATTCACGGTTGGGGCAGGGGCGACAAGAGACCCAGTACTTC
- | TRBJ2-7 | TRBV5-4 | - | CASSWRQGGEQYF | TGTGCCAGCAGCTGGAGACAGGGAGGCGAGCAGTACTTC
- | TRBJ1-2 | TRBV7-2 | - | CASQEGIGYTF | TGTGCCAGCCAGGAGGGGATCGGCTACACCTTC
TRBD1 | TRBJ1-2 | TRBV6-5 | - | CASRPVGTEDYGYTF | TGTGCCAGCAGGCCCGTCGGGACAGAGGATTATGGCTACACCTTC
- | TRBJ1-3 | TRBV28 | - | CASSFLGPSSGNTIYF | TGTGCCAGCAGTTTTTTGGGGCCGAGCTCTGGAAACACCATATATTTT
- | TRBJ1-4 | TRBV27 | - | CASSLSGEKLFF | TGTGCCAGCAGTTTGAGTGGTGAAAAACTGTTTTTT
TRBD1 | TRBJ2-3 | TRBV2 | - | CASSDRGRLGTDTQYF | TGTGCCAGCAGTGACAGGGGGCGATTAGGGACAGATACGCAGTATTTT
- | TRBJ1-2 | TRBV30 | - | CAWGNPGSTYGYTF | TGTGCCTGGGGCAACCCGGGGTCCACCTATGGCTACACCTTC
TRBD1 | TRBJ1-4 | TRBV6-1 | once | CASSIQGLGEKLFF | TGTGCCAGCAGTATACAGGGGCTCGGGGAAAAACTGTTTTTT
TRBD1 | TRBJ1-1 | TRBV6-4 | - | CASSRLDRGKFF | TGTGCCAGCAGTAGACTGGACAGGGGGAAGTTCTTT
- | TRBJ2-7 | TRBV2 | - | CASSEGGYEQYF | TGTGCCAGCAGTGAAGGCGGATACGAGCAGTACTTC
- | TRBJ1-5 | TRBV19 | - | CASTDGGRPQHF | TGTGCCAGCACCGACGGGGGAAGGCCCCAGCATTTT
- | TRBJ1-5 | TRBV4-1 | - | CASSQPGISNQPQHF | TGCGCCAGCAGCCAACCAGGGATTAGCAATCAGCCCCAGCATTTT
- | TRBJ2-1 | TRBV7-9 | - | CASSSARLDEQFF | TGTGCCAGCAGCTCGGCCAGGTTGGATGAGCAGTTCTTC
TRBD1 | TRBJ1-5 | TRBV19 | - | CASSMSHGTGVDQPQHF | TGTGCCAGTAGTATGAGTCACGGGACAGGGGTCGATCAGCCCCAGCATTTT
- | TRBJ1-6 | TRBV5-6 | few | CASSLVQGDNSPLHF | TGTGCCAGCAGCTTGGTACAGGGTGATAATTCACCCCTCCACTTT